One TCR beta chain is described in this entry. Its antigen is still unknown. The sample is drawn from a study of graft-versus-host responses after intestinal transplantation. CDR3 length equals 15 residues. Germline V gene lookup returns CDR1 SGHDT and CDR2 YYEEEE. V lost 4 bases and J lost 4; bases outside the gene matches: 2. Clones were sequenced by immunoSEQ multiplex PCR, and TCRdb holds only the in-frame ones, with some missing. The data show about 93,000 clones, approximately 95% seen once. The specimen was unstimulated CD8+ T cells sorted from spleen or lymph node cells, collected before intestinal transplant. The TCR comes from a human donor who received an intestinal transplant. The chain joins TRBV5-6 to TRBJ2-1; TRBD2 matches at 13 bases. As DNA, the CDR3 is TGTGCCAGCAGCGCGGGACTAGCGGGGTACAATGAGCAGTTCTTC. Translation: CASSAGLAGYNEQFF. The full variable domain, in which reference TRBV5-6 and TRBJ2-1 provide the parts outside the CDR3, is DAGVTQSPTHLIKTRGQQVTLRCSPKSGHDTVSWYQQALGQGPQFIFQYYEEEERQRGNFPDRFSGHQFPNYSSELNVNALLLGDSALYLCASSAGLAGYNEQFFGPGTRLTVL.